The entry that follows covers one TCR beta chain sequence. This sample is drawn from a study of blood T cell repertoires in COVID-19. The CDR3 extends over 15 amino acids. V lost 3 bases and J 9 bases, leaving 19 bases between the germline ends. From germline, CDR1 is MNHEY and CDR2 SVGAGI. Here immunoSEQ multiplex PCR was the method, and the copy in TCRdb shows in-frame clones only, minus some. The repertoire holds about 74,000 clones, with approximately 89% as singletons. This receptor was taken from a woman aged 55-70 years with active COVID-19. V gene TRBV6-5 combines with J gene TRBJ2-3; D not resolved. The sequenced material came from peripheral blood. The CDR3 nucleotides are TGTGCCAGCAGTTATAACCTCGATCCTAGTGAGACGCAGTATTTT. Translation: CASSYNLDPSETQYF.